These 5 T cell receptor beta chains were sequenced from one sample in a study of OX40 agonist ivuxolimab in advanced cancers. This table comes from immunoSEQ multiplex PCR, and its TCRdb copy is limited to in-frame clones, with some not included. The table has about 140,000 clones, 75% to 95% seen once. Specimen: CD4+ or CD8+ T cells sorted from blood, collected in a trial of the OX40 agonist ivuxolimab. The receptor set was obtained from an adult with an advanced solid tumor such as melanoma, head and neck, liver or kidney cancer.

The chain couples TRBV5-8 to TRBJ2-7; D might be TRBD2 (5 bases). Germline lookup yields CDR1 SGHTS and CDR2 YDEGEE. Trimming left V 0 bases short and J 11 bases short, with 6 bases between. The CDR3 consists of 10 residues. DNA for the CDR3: TGTGCCAGCAGCTTGGCGGGAAAGTACTTC. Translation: CASSLAGKYF.

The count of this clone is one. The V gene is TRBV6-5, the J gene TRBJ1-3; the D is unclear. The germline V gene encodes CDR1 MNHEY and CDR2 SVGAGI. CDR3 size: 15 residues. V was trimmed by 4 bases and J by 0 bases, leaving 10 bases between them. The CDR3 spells CASSSVPTSGNTIYF. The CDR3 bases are TGTGCCAGCAGTTCGGTTCCCACCTCTGGAAACACCATATATTTT.

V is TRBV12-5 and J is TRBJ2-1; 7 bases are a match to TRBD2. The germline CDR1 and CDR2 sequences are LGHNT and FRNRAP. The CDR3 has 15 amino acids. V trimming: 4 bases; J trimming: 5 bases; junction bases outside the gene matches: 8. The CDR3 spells CASGSGTGRNNEQFF. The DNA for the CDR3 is TGTGCTAGTGGTTCAGGAACCGGGAGGAACAATGAGCAGTTCTTC.

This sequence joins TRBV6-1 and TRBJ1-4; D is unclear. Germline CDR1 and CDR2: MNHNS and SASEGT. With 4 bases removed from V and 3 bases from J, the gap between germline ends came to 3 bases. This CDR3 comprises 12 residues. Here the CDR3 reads CASSGPNEKLFF. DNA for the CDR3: TGTGCCAGCAGTGGTCCTAATGAAAAACTGTTTTTT.

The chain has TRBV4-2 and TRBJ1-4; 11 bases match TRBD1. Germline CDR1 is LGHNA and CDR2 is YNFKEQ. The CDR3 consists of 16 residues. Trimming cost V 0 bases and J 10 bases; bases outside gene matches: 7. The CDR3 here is CASSQDGRTGGGKLFF. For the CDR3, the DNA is TGTGCCAGCAGCCAAGATGGGAGGACAGGGGGCGGAAAACTGTTTTTT.